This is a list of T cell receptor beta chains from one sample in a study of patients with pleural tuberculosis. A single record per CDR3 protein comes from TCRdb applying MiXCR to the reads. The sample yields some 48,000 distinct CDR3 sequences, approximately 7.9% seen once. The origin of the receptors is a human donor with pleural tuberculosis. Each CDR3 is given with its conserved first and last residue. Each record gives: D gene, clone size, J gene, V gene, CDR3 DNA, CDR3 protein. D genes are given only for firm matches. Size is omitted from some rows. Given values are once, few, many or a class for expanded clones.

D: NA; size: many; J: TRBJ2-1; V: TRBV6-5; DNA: TGTGCCAGCAGTTACTCCCCCAATGAGCAGTTCTTC; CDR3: CASSYSPNEQFF
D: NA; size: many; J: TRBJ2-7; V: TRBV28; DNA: TGTGCCAGCAGTCCCCAGGGACGGACGTACTTC; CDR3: CASSPQGRTYF
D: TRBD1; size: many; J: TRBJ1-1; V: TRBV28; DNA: TGTGCCAGCAGGACGGCAGGGGGCGTGGGCACTGAAGCTTTCTTT; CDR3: CASRTAGGVGTEAFF
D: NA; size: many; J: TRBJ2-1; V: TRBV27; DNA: TGTGCCAGCAGTACAGGGTTGGAGAATGAGCAGTTCTTC; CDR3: CASSTGLENEQFF
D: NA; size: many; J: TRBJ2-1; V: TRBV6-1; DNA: TGTGCCAGCAGTGTCAGGGGCGATTCCTACAATGAGCAGTTCTTC; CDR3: CASSVRGDSYNEQFF
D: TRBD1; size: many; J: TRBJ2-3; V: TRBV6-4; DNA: TGTGCCAGCAGTGACGGACAGGGGGCAGATACGCAGTATTTT; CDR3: CASSDGQGADTQYF
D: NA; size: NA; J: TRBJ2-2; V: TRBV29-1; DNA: TGCAGCGTTGTAAAATCGAACACCGGGGAGCTGTTTTTT; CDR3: CSVVKSNTGELFF
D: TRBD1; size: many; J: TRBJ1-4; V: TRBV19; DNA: TGTGCCAGTAGTATCAGGCCAGGGGGAAGGAGCGAAAAACTGTTTTTT; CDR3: CASSIRPGGRSEKLFF
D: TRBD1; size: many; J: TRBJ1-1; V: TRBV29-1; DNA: TGCAGCGTGGCGACGGGACAGGCTTTCTTT; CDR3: CSVATGQAFF
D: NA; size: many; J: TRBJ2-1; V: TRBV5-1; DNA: TGCGCCAGCAGCTTGGACTCTTACAATGAGCAGTTCTTC; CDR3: CASSLDSYNEQFF
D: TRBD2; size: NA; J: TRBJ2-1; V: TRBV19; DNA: TGTGCCAGTAGTGTCCTGACTAGCGGGGCCTACAATGAGCAGTTCTTC; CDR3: CASSVLTSGAYNEQFF
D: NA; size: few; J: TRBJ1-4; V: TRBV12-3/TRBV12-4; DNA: TGTGCCAGCACGGGGACAATCAGGATGACAACTAATGAAAAACTGTTTTTT; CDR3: CASTGTIRMTTNEKLFF
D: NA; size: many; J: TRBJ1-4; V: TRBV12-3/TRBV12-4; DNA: TGTGCCAGTCGAACAGACGTCGGGGGTACTAATGAAAAACTGTTTTTT; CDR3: CASRTDVGGTNEKLFF
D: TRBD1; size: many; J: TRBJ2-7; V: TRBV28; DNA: TGTGCCAGCAGAGGGGACAGTTTATACGAGCAGTACTTC; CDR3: CASRGDSLYEQYF
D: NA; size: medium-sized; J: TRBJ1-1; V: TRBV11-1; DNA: TGTGCCAGCACCAACTACGGGGGCGACACTGAAGCTTTCTTT; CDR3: CASTNYGGDTEAFF
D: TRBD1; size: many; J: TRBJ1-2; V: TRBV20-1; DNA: TGCAGGACAGGGGGCGGGGGTGGCTATGGCTACACCTTC; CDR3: CRTGGGGGYGYTF
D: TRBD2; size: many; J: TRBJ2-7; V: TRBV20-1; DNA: TGCAGTGCTCCCGGGACTAGCGGGAGGGCCCAGCAGTACTTC; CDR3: CSAPGTSGRAQQYF
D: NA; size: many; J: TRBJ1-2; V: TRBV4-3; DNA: TGCGCCAGCAGCCAAGATGGAGGGAAGGGCTACACCTTC; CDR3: CASSQDGGKGYTF
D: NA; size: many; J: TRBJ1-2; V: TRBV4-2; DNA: TGTGCCAGCAGCCAAGGGGCAGGGATCTATGGCTACACCTTC; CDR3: CASSQGAGIYGYTF
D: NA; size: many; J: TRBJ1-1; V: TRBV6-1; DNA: TGTGCCAGCAGTGAAGCGCTTCGCCCGGGGGAAGCTTTCTTT; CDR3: CASSEALRPGEAFF
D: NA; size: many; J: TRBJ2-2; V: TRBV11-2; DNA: TGTGCCAGCAGCTACCGGGACGGGAACACCGGGGAGCTGTTTTTT; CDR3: CASSYRDGNTGELFF
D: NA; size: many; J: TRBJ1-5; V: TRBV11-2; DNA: TGTGCCAGCAGAACCGGGACGCAACGCAATCAGCCCCAGCATTTT; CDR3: CASRTGTQRNQPQHF
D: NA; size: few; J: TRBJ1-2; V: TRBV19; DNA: TGTGCCAGTACCATATATGACGGGATCTATGGCTACACCTTC; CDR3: CASTIYDGIYGYTF
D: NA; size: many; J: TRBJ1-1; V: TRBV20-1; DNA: TGCAGTGCTCCCGGCAGGGCGAACACTGAAGCTTTCTTT; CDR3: CSAPGRANTEAFF
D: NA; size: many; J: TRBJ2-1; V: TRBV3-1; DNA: TGTGCCAGCAGGCGGGGAAACAATGAGCAGTTCTTC; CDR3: CASRRGNNEQFF
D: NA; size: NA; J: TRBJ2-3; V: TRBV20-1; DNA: TGCAGTGCTCACGGACAGAGCACAGATACGCAGTATTTT; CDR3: CSAHGQSTDTQYF
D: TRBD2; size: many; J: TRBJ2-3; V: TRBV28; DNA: TGTGCCAGCAGTTGGGGCGGGAGGCAGTATTTT; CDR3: CASSWGGRQYF
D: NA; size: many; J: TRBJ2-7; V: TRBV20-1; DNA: TGCAGTGCTAGAGTTGAGGGTTCCGAGCAGTACTTC; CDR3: CSARVEGSEQYF
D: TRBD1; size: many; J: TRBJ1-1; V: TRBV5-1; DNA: TGCGCCAGCAGCCTGGGACAGGGACGCACTGAAGCTTTCTTT; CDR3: CASSLGQGRTEAFF
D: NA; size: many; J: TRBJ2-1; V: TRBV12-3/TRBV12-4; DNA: TGTGCCAGTTACGAAGACTCGAGCTCCTACAATGAGCAGTTCTTC; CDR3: CASYEDSSSYNEQFF
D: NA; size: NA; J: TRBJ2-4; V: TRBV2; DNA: TGTGCCAGCAGTGATCCCGGGGGATACAAAAACATTCAGTACTTC; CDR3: CASSDPGGYKNIQYF
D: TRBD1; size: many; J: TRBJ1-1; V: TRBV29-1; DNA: TGCAGCGTCCTCCCCCCCCAGACAGGGTACACTGAAGCTTTCTTT; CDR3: CSVLPPQTGYTEAFF
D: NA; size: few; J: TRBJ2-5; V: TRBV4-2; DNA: TGTGCCAGCAGCCGGAACGGTCAACAAGAGACCCAGTACTTC; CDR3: CASSRNGQQETQYF
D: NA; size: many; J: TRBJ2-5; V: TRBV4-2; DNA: TGTGCCAGCAGCCCCCAAAGGAAAAGGGATCAAGAGACCCAGTACTTC; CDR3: CASSPQRKRDQETQYF
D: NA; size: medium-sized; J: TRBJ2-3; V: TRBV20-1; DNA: TGCAGTGCTAGGACCCACTCTAGCACAGATACGCAGTATTTT; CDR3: CSARTHSSTDTQYF
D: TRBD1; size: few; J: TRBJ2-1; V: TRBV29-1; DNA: TGCAGCGTGCCGGGACAGAGTGAGCAGTTCTTC; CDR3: CSVPGQSEQFF
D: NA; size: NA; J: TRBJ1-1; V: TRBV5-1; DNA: TGCGCCAGCAGCTTGGCCGACCGGGGCACTGAAGCTTTCTTT; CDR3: CASSLADRGTEAFF
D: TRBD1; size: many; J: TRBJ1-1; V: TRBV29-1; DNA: TGCAGCGTTGAAGGGGCAGGGGGCCACACTGAAGCTTTCTTT; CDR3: CSVEGAGGHTEAFF
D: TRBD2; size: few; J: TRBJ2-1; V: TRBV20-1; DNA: TGCAGTGCTCTAGCGGGGTACAATGAGCAGTTCTTC; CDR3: CSALAGYNEQFF
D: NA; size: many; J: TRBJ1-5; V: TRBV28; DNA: TGTGCCAGCAGCCCGGGCCCACGATTAAATCAGCCCCAGCATTTT; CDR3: CASSPGPRLNQPQHF
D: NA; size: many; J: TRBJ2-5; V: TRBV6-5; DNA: TGTGCCAGCAGTTATACGGCGGAGACCCAGTACTTC; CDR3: CASSYTAETQYF
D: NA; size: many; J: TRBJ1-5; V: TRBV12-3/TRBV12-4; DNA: TGTGCCAGCAGTCTGGGACCGACTAGCAATCAGCCCCAGCATTTT; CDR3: CASSLGPTSNQPQHF
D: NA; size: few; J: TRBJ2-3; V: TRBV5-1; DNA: TGCGCCAGCAGGGGAAGACAGGACACAGATACGCAGTATTTT; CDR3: CASRGRQDTDTQYF
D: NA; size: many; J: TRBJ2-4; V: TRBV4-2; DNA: TGTGCCAGCAGCCAAACCACGGACAGACCGAACATTCAGTACTTC; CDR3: CASSQTTDRPNIQYF
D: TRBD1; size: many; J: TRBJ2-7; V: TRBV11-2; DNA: TGTGCCAGCAGCTTTAGTACAGGGGATGAGCAGTACTTC; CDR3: CASSFSTGDEQYF
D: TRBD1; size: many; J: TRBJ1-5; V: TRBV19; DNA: TGTGCCAGTAGTATCGGACAGGGGTACAATCAGCCCCAGCATTTT; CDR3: CASSIGQGYNQPQHF
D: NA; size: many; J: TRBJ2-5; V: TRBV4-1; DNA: TGCGCCAGCAGCCCGATTGAGGCGGCCCAAGAGACCCAGTACTTC; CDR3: CASSPIEAAQETQYF